This T cell receptor (beta chain) was captured by sequencing in a study of cytomegalovirus exposure and HLA in healthy donors. The method was immunoSEQ multiplex PCR; TCRdb's version includes in-frame clones alone and lacks a portion of them. The sample includes hundreds of thousands of clones, around 91% of them seen just once. The CDR3 has 16 amino acids. Trimming pared 4 bases from V and 1 base from J, leaving 16 bases between. CDR1 and CDR2 from the germline V gene are LGHNA and YNFKEQ. Source material: PBMCs. The chain carries TRBV4-2 and TRBJ1-1; D is unclear. This receptor was taken from a woman in her twenties or thirties in good health and CMV-seronegative. CDR3 loop: CASSRTPGDRNTEAFF. The CDR3 nucleotides read TGTGCCAGCAGCCGGACCCCGGGAGACCGGAACACTGAAGCTTTCTTT.